These T cell receptor beta chains were read from a single sample in a study of STAT5B mutations in CD4+ large granular lymphocyte leukemia. Generated by immunoSEQ multiplex PCR, the TCRdb table keeps only in-frame clones and is missing some. The sample carries about 46,000 clones, 84% recorded once. Material for sequencing was CD4+ T cells from blood buffy coats. These receptors all stem from a human donor in good health. CDR3s include the opening cysteine and the closing phenylalanine or tryptophan. Each record gives: clone size, V gene, J gene, D gene, CDR3 DNA, CDR3 protein. The D gene is left open where the match is weak. Clone sizes are given selectively: once, few, many, or a class where the clone is expanded.

abundance: -
v_gene: TRBV6-1
j_gene: TRBJ2-1
d_gene: -
CDR3nt: TGTGCCAGCAGACTAGGGTGGGAGCAGTTCTTC
CDR3aa: CASRLGWEQFF

abundance: -
v_gene: TRBV4-2
j_gene: TRBJ2-7
d_gene: -
CDR3nt: TGTGCCAGCAGCCAAGATATTTCCCGTACCTACGAGCAGTACTTC
CDR3aa: CASSQDISRTYEQYF

abundance: once
v_gene: TRBV10-1
j_gene: TRBJ1-1
d_gene: TRBD1
CDR3nt: TGCGCCAGCAGGCCAGGGGGCCAGAACACTGAAGCTTTCTTT
CDR3aa: CASRPGGQNTEAFF

abundance: -
v_gene: TRBV4-2
j_gene: TRBJ2-1
d_gene: TRBD2
CDR3nt: TGTGCCAGCAGCCAAGAAAAGGGACTAGAGGGCAATGAGCAGTTCTTC
CDR3aa: CASSQEKGLEGNEQFF

abundance: -
v_gene: TRBV9
j_gene: TRBJ1-1
d_gene: -
CDR3nt: TGTGCCAGCAGCGCGACGCCGACAGTTAGACACACTGAAGCTTTCTTT
CDR3aa: CASSATPTVRHTEAFF

abundance: -
v_gene: TRBV4-2
j_gene: TRBJ1-5
d_gene: TRBD1
CDR3nt: TGTGCCAGCAGCCAGACACAGGGGGGAAATAGCAATCAGCCCCAGCATTTT
CDR3aa: CASSQTQGGNSNQPQHF

abundance: -
v_gene: TRBV5-1
j_gene: TRBJ2-7
d_gene: -
CDR3nt: TGCGCCAGCCAGGGAAGGTCCGGGACATACGAGCAGTACTTC
CDR3aa: CASQGRSGTYEQYF

abundance: -
v_gene: TRBV5-4
j_gene: TRBJ1-1
d_gene: TRBD1
CDR3nt: TGTGCCAGCAGCTTGGGACAGGGACAGAACACTGAAGCTTTCTTT
CDR3aa: CASSLGQGQNTEAFF

abundance: few
v_gene: TRBV6-5
j_gene: TRBJ1-1
d_gene: -
CDR3nt: TGTGCCAGCAGTTACTCGACGGTCAAGTCGAACACTGAAGCTTTCTTT
CDR3aa: CASSYSTVKSNTEAFF

abundance: -
v_gene: TRBV28
j_gene: TRBJ1-3
d_gene: -
CDR3nt: TGTGCCAGCAGTGGAACAACCTCTGGAAACACCATATATTTT
CDR3aa: CASSGTTSGNTIYF

abundance: -
v_gene: TRBV28
j_gene: TRBJ1-1
d_gene: -
CDR3nt: TGTGCCAGCACCCCACCGGGAGCGAGAGGGAACACTGAAGCTTTCTTT
CDR3aa: CASTPPGARGNTEAFF

abundance: medium-sized
v_gene: TRBV2
j_gene: TRBJ1-1
d_gene: -
CDR3nt: TGTGCCAGCAGTGATGTGGCGGGTGGCACTGAAGCTTTCTTT
CDR3aa: CASSDVAGGTEAFF

abundance: -
v_gene: TRBV18
j_gene: TRBJ2-6
d_gene: TRBD1
CDR3nt: TGTGCCAGCTCACCAGGGACAGGGGGCGCTGGGGCCAACGTCCTGACTTTC
CDR3aa: CASSPGTGGAGANVLTF

abundance: -
v_gene: TRBV6-5
j_gene: TRBJ2-7
d_gene: -
CDR3nt: TGTGCCAGCCGGGCCGCCTACGAGCAGTACTTC
CDR3aa: CASRAAYEQYF

abundance: -
v_gene: TRBV5-1
j_gene: TRBJ2-7
d_gene: TRBD1
CDR3nt: TGCGCCAGCAGCTTCGCGGGACAGGGGGCAATCGAGCAGTACTTC
CDR3aa: CASSFAGQGAIEQYF

abundance: -
v_gene: TRBV7-3
j_gene: TRBJ2-1
d_gene: -
CDR3nt: TGTGCCAGCAGCCCCGCGGCTAGCGCGACCCTCATCAATGAGCAGTTCTTC
CDR3aa: CASSPAASATLINEQFF

abundance: -
v_gene: TRBV5-6
j_gene: TRBJ1-6
d_gene: -
CDR3nt: TGTGCCAGCAGCTTCGGGGAGGCCAATTCACCCCTCCACTTT
CDR3aa: CASSFGEANSPLHF

abundance: few
v_gene: TRBV11-3
j_gene: TRBJ2-3
d_gene: -
CDR3nt: TGTGCCAGCAGCTTAGATCCAGATACGCAGTATTTT
CDR3aa: CASSLDPDTQYF

abundance: -
v_gene: TRBV6-1
j_gene: TRBJ2-7
d_gene: TRBD1
CDR3nt: TGTGCCAGCAGTCAACACACTAACAGGGGCGAGCAGTACTTC
CDR3aa: CASSQHTNRGEQYF

abundance: few
v_gene: TRBV9
j_gene: TRBJ1-6
d_gene: -
CDR3nt: TGTGCCAGCAGCGTAGACGAGGGATTCCTCCCCCTCCACTTT
CDR3aa: CASSVDEGFLPLHF

abundance: -
v_gene: TRBV4-2
j_gene: TRBJ2-1
d_gene: -
CDR3nt: TGTGCCAGCAGCCAGAACAGGGCCTACAATGAGCAGTTCTTC
CDR3aa: CASSQNRAYNEQFF

abundance: -
v_gene: TRBV5-1
j_gene: TRBJ2-3
d_gene: TRBD2
CDR3nt: TGCGCCAGCAGCTTGGAAGGTCGGATAGCGGGAGGTACAGATACGCAGTATTTT
CDR3aa: CASSLEGRIAGGTDTQYF

abundance: -
v_gene: TRBV7-3
j_gene: TRBJ2-1
d_gene: -
CDR3nt: TGTGCCAGCTCAACTTCAGATAATGAGCAGTTCTTC
CDR3aa: CASSTSDNEQFF

abundance: once
v_gene: TRBV5-1
j_gene: TRBJ2-3
d_gene: TRBD2
CDR3nt: TGCGCCAGCAGCTTCGCGGGGGGGCCAACAGATACGCAGTATTTT
CDR3aa: CASSFAGGPTDTQYF

abundance: -
v_gene: TRBV7-9
j_gene: TRBJ2-1
d_gene: -
CDR3nt: TGTGCCAGCAGACCGAAGTGGAGGGGCGGGATCTACAATGAGCAGTTCTTC
CDR3aa: CASRPKWRGGIYNEQFF

abundance: -
v_gene: TRBV19
j_gene: TRBJ1-5
d_gene: -
CDR3nt: TGTGCCAGTAGTATCCGGGGTCCTTACAATCAGCCCCAGCATTTT
CDR3aa: CASSIRGPYNQPQHF

abundance: -
v_gene: TRBV18
j_gene: TRBJ1-5
d_gene: TRBD1
CDR3nt: TGTGCCAGCTCACCACTTCATATGGGACAGGGTCGAGATCAGCCCCAGCATTTT
CDR3aa: CASSPLHMGQGRDQPQHF

abundance: -
v_gene: TRBV10-3
j_gene: TRBJ1-1
d_gene: TRBD1
CDR3nt: TGTGCCATCAGTGTGGGGACAGGGGGGACTGAAGCTTTCTTT
CDR3aa: CAISVGTGGTEAFF

abundance: -
v_gene: TRBV30
j_gene: TRBJ2-3
d_gene: -
CDR3nt: TGTGCCTGGAGTGTAATAGCGGGCACAGATACGCAGTATTTT
CDR3aa: CAWSVIAGTDTQYF

abundance: -
v_gene: TRBV6-1
j_gene: TRBJ1-4
d_gene: TRBD1
CDR3nt: TGTGCCAGCAGACTCGGACAGGGTCTTGAAAAACTGTTTTTT
CDR3aa: CASRLGQGLEKLFF

abundance: -
v_gene: TRBV30
j_gene: TRBJ1-2
d_gene: -
CDR3nt: TGTGCCTGTACTCGGGGGTATGGCTACACCTTC
CDR3aa: CACTRGYGYTF

abundance: few
v_gene: TRBV7-3
j_gene: TRBJ1-2
d_gene: TRBD1
CDR3nt: TGTGCCAGCAGCTTAACGGGGGGACAGGGACCTAACTATGGCTACACCTTC
CDR3aa: CASSLTGGQGPNYGYTF

abundance: once
v_gene: TRBV5-1
j_gene: TRBJ1-2
d_gene: -
CDR3nt: TGCGCCAGCAGCTTGGACGGGGGCGCAAGGTATGGCTACACCTTC
CDR3aa: CASSLDGGARYGYTF

abundance: few
v_gene: TRBV5-4
j_gene: TRBJ1-2
d_gene: -
CDR3nt: TGTGCCAGCAGCTTGGTAGGGGGTGGTGGCTACACCTTC
CDR3aa: CASSLVGGGGYTF

abundance: -
v_gene: TRBV28
j_gene: TRBJ1-1
d_gene: -
CDR3nt: TGTGCCAGCAGTTTATCGACTGTGAACACTGAAGCTTTCTTT
CDR3aa: CASSLSTVNTEAFF

abundance: -
v_gene: TRBV30
j_gene: TRBJ2-7
d_gene: -
CDR3nt: TGTGCCTGGAGCTCCGGGACCAATGCCTACGAGCAGTACTTC
CDR3aa: CAWSSGTNAYEQYF

abundance: -
v_gene: TRBV5-5
j_gene: TRBJ1-3
d_gene: -
CDR3nt: TGTGCCAGCAGCTGGGTCGGCAGGGGAAGCTCTGGAAACACCATATATTTT
CDR3aa: CASSWVGRGSSGNTIYF

abundance: -
v_gene: TRBV10-3
j_gene: TRBJ1-5
d_gene: -
CDR3nt: TGTGCCATCGGGGCCTCGCGGGGCAATCAGCCCCAGCATTTT
CDR3aa: CAIGASRGNQPQHF

abundance: -
v_gene: TRBV5-1
j_gene: TRBJ2-2
d_gene: -
CDR3nt: TGCGCCAGCAGCTTAGAAAAGGGGAACACCGGGGAGCTGTTTTTT
CDR3aa: CASSLEKGNTGELFF

abundance: -
v_gene: TRBV30
j_gene: TRBJ1-2
d_gene: TRBD1
CDR3nt: TGTGCCTGGAGAGACCCGGGACAGGGGATTAATAACTATGGCTACACCTTC
CDR3aa: CAWRDPGQGINNYGYTF

abundance: -
v_gene: TRBV6-5
j_gene: TRBJ1-2
d_gene: TRBD1
CDR3nt: TGTGCCAGCAACAGGGGGCCAAGCTATGGCTACACCTTC
CDR3aa: CASNRGPSYGYTF

abundance: once
v_gene: TRBV5-6
j_gene: TRBJ2-7
d_gene: TRBD2
CDR3nt: TGTGCCAGCAGCTTGCCTAGCGGGGAAGAGCAGTACTTC
CDR3aa: CASSLPSGEEQYF

abundance: -
v_gene: TRBV2
j_gene: TRBJ1-5
d_gene: TRBD1
CDR3nt: TGTGCCAGCAGGGGCCGGGGACAGGGTCGCCAGCCCCAGCATTTT
CDR3aa: CASRGRGQGRQPQHF

abundance: -
v_gene: TRBV19
j_gene: TRBJ1-1
d_gene: -
CDR3nt: TGTGCCAGTATGGCTAAGGGGGAGACTGAAGCTTTCTTT
CDR3aa: CASMAKGETEAFF

abundance: -
v_gene: TRBV28
j_gene: TRBJ2-7
d_gene: -
CDR3nt: TGTGCCAGCAGTTCGTACTACGAGCAGTACTTC
CDR3aa: CASSSYYEQYF

abundance: -
v_gene: TRBV15
j_gene: TRBJ2-7
d_gene: TRBD2
CDR3nt: TGTGCCACCAGCAGAGGGACTAGCGGACGCCCCTACGAGCAGTACTTC
CDR3aa: CATSRGTSGRPYEQYF

abundance: -
v_gene: TRBV5-1
j_gene: TRBJ1-1
d_gene: -
CDR3nt: TGCGCCAGCAGCTTGGGACTACCAGGAGTCTTTGGTGAAGCTTTCTTT
CDR3aa: CASSLGLPGVFGEAFF

abundance: -
v_gene: TRBV25-1
j_gene: TRBJ2-1
d_gene: -
CDR3nt: TGTGCCAGAGGGCGGAAAGGAGCCTACAATGAGCAGTTCTTC
CDR3aa: CARGRKGAYNEQFF

abundance: -
v_gene: TRBV19
j_gene: TRBJ2-7
d_gene: TRBD1
CDR3nt: TGTGCCAGTAGCCTAGGACAGGGAATCTCCTACGAGCAGTACTTC
CDR3aa: CASSLGQGISYEQYF

abundance: few
v_gene: TRBV10-1
j_gene: TRBJ2-7
d_gene: -
CDR3nt: TGCGCCAGCAGTGACCCCAGGGGGGCCTCCTACGAGCAGTACTTC
CDR3aa: CASSDPRGASYEQYF